This T cell receptor (beta chain) was obtained from a study of blood T cell repertoires in COVID-19. Study details: The analysed material was cDNA or gDNA that came from T cells, B-cell-depleted T cells, or PBMCs.

Some clones are missing from TCRdb's copy, which holds only in-frame ones; the method was immunoSEQ multiplex PCR. The sample contains about 220,000 clones, about nine tenths of which appear only once. Germline V gene lookup returns CDR1 MNHEY and CDR2 SVGAGI. This CDR3 has 14 amino acids. V was clipped by 0 bases and J by 4 bases; unmatched bases: 2. Points on this clone: Other DNA sequences within the sample encode an identical CDR3.

Grouping used clinical history reported by participants in a survey and questionnaire. This TCR was recovered from a woman aged 30 to 39 with acute COVID-19. The specimen was PBMCs or T cells enriched from blood (not recorded which). V gene TRBV6-5 combines with J gene TRBJ1-1; 7 bases map to TRBD1. The CDR3 nucleotides read TGTGCCAGCAGTTACTCCCCAGGGGGCACTGAAGCTTTCTTT. Protein product: CASSYSPGGTEAFF.